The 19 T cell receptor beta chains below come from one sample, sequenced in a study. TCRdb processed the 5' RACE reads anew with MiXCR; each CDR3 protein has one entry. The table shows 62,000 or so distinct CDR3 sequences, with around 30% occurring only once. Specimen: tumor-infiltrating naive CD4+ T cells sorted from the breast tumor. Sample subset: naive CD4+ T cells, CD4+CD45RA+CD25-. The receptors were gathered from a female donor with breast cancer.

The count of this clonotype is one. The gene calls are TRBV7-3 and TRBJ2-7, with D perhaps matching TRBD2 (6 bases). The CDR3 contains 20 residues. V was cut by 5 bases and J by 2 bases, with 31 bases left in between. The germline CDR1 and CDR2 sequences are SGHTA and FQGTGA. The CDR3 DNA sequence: TGTGCCAGCAGCCGCAGACAGAGACTAGAACCTGAACAAATCACCTACGAGCAGTACTTC. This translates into CASSRRQRLEPEQITYEQYF.

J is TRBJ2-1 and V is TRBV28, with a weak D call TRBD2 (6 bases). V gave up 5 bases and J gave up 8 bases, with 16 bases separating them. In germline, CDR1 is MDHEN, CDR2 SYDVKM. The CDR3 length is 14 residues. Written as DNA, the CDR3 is TGTGCCAGCAGTCTGAAGGGAGGATTGGATGAGCAGTTCTTC. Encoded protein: CASSLKGGLDEQFF.

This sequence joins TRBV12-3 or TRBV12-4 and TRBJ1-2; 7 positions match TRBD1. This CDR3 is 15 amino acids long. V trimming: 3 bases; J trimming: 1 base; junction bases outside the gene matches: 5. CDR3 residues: CASSFGQALNYGYTF. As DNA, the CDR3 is TGTGCCAGCAGTTTTGGACAGGCCCTTAACTATGGCTACACCTTC.

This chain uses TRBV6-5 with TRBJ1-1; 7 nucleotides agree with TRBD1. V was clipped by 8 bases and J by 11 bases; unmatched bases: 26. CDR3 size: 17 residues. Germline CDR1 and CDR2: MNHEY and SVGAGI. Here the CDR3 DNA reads TGTGCCAGCCTCCCAGGGGGGACCGATGAACACTGGGTCTTGGCTTTCTTT. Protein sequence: CASLPGGTDEHWVLAFF.

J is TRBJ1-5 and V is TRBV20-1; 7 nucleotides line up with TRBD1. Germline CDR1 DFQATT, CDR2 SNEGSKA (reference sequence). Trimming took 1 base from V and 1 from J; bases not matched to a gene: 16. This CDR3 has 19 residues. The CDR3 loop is CSARVRQGDIWESNQPQHF. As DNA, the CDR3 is TGCAGTGCTAGAGTTCGACAGGGTGATATTTGGGAAAGCAATCAGCCCCAGCATTTT.

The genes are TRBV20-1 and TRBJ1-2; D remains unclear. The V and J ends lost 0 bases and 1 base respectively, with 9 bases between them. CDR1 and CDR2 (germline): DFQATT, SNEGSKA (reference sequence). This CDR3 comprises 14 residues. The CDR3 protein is CSAREDRFNYGYTF. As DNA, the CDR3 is TGCAGTGCTAGAGAGGACCGGTTTAACTATGGCTACACCTTC.

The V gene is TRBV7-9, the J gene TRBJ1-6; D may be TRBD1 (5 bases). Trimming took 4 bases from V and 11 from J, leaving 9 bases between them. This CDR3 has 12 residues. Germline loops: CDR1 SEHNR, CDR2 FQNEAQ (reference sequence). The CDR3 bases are TGTGCCAGCAGCTCGCCGGGGGCACCCCTCCACTTT. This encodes CASSSPGAPLHF.

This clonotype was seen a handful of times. The CDR3 nucleotides are TGCGCCAGCAGCCAAAAAGACAGGGGGCTTAACTACGAGCAGTACTTC. Translated, it gives CASSQKDRGLNYEQYF. The chain links TRBV4-3 to TRBJ2-7, with 10 bases lining up with TRBD1. Losses at the gene ends were 2 bases for V and 3 bases for J; bases not matched to a gene: 7. Germline CDR1 is LGHNA and CDR2 is YSLEER. There are 16 residues in the CDR3.

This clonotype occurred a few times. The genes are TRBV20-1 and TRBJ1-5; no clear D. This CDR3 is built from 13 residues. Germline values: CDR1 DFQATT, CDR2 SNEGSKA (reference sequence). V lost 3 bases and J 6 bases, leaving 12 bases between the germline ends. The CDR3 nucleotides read TGCAGTGCTAGCGAGGTGACACTTCAGCCCCAGCATTTT. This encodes CSASEVTLQPQHF.

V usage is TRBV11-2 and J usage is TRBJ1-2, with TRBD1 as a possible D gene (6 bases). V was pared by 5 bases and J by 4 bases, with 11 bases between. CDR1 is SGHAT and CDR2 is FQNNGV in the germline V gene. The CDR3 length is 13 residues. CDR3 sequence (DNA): TGTGCCAGCAGCCCCGCCAGGGGCTATGGCTACACCTTC. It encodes CASSPARGYGYTF.

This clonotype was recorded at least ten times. Here the CDR3 reads CASSFDGRDGSEELFF. As DNA, the CDR3 is TGTGCCAGCAGCTTCGACGGCAGAGATGGGTCGGAGGAGCTGTTTTTT. V and J are TRBV11-3 and TRBJ2-2; D unresolved. The length of the CDR3 is 16 residues. From germline, CDR1 is SGHNT and CDR2 YENEEA. Between the trimmed V and J ends, which lost 3 bases and 10 bases, there was a span of 21 bases.

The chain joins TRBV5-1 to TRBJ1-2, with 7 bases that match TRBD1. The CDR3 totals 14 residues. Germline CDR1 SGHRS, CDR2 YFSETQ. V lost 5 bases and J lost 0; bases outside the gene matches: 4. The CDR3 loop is CASREGTANYGYTF. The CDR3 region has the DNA TGCGCCAGCAGGGAAGGGACAGCTAACTATGGCTACACCTTC.

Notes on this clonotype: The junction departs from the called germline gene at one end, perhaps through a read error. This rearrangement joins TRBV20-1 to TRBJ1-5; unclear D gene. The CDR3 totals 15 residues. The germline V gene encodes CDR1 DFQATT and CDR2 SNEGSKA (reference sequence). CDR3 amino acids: CSARDPERVNQPQHF. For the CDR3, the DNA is TGCAGTGCCAGAGACCCCGAGAGGGTCAATCAGCCCCAGCATTTT.

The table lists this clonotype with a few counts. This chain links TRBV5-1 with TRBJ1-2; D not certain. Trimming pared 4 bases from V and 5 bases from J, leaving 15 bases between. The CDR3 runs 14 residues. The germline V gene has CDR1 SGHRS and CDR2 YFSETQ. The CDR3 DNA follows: TGCGCCAGCAGCGACCCGGGTGAGCCTTATGGCTACACCTTC. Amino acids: CASSDPGEPYGYTF.

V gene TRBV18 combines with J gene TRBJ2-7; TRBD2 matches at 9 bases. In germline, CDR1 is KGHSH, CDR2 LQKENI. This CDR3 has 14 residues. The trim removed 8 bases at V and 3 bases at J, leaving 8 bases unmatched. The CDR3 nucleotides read TGTGCCAGCAACGTAGCGGGAGATTTCTACGAGCAGTACTTC. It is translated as CASNVAGDFYEQYF.

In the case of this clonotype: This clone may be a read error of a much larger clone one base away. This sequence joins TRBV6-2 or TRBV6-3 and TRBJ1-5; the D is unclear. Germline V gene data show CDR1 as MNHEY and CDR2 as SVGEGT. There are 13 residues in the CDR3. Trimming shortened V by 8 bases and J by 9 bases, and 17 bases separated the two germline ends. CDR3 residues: CASDLDGIRPQHF. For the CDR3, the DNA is TGTGCCAGCGACCTAGACGGTATCCGGCCCCAGCATTTT.

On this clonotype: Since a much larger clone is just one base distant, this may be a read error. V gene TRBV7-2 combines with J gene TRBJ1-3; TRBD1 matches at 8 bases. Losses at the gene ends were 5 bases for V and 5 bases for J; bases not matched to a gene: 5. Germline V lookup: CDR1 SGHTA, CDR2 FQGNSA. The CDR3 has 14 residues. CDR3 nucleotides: TGTACCAGCAGCCCCGGGACAGGCCGAAACACCATATATTTT. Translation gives CTSSPGTGRNTIYF.

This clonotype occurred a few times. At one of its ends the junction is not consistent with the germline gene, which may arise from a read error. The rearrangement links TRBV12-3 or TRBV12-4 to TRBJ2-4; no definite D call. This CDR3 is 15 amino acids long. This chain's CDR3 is CTSSPPTGAKNIQYF. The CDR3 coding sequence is TGTACCAGCTCTCCCCCAACTGGGGCCAAAAACATTCAGTACTTC.

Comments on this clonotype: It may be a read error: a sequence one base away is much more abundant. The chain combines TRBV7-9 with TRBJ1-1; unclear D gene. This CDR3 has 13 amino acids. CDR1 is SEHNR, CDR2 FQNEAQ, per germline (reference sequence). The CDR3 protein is CASSFNSNTEALF. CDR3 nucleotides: TGTGCCAGCAGCTTCAACAGCAACACTGAAGCTCTCTTT.